One sample yielded the 14 T cell receptor beta chains listed below, sequenced in a study of shared clonotypes between healthy human individuals. Repertoires were generated with immunoSEQ multiplex PCR, while TCRdb's copy carries only in-frame clones and drops some. This sample has 470,000 or so clones, with about 84% found just once. Material: PBMCs. The source is a woman aged 35 to 49 in good health. Some clones in this sample may be carry-over from other donors' samples.

The V and J genes are TRBV28 and TRBJ1-5; TRBD1 aligns across 10 bases. The V segment lost 6 bases and the J segment 2 bases; nucleotides outside the gene matches: 7. CDR3 length: 16 residues. CDR1 is MDHEN and CDR2 is SYDVKM in the germline V gene. The CDR3 nucleotides are TGTGCCAGCAGACAGACAGGGGGCGGTGGCAATCAGCCCCAGCATTTT. It encodes CASRQTGGGGNQPQHF.

This clone was recorded once. The rearrangement links TRBV11-2 to TRBJ2-1, with a possible D match to TRBD1 (6 bases). The CDR3 is 13 amino acids. Trimming left V 7 bases short and J 5 bases short, with 12 bases between. CDR1 is SGHAT and CDR2 is FQNNGV in the germline V gene. CDR3 region: CASTIAGDNEQFF. In nucleotides, the CDR3 is TGTGCCAGCACCATAGCAGGGGACAATGAGCAGTTCTTC.

The chain links TRBV2 to TRBJ2-3, with 9 bases aligning to TRBD2. The CDR3 is made up of 17 amino acids. Trimming took 0 bases from V and 1 from J; bases not matched to a gene: 5. Germline V gives CDR1 SNHLY, CDR2 FYNNEI. In nucleotides, the CDR3 is TGTGCCAGCAGTGAAGCGCGGCTAGCGGGACGCACAGATACGCAGTATTTT. Its translation: CASSEARLAGRTDTQYF. Full variable domain (remainder filled in from reference TRBV2 and TRBJ2-3): EPEVTQTPSHQVTQMGQEVILRCVPISNHLYFYWYRQILGQKVEFLVSFYNNEISEKSEIFDDQFSVERPDGSNFTLKIRSTKLEDSAMYFCASSEARLAGRTDTQYFGPGTRLTVL.

With regard to this clone: A far more abundant clone sits one base away, making this likely a read error. The chain couples TRBV6-1 to TRBJ1-2; D uncertain. V was shortened by 5 bases and J by 7 bases, with 17 bases between the two germline ends. Germline assignment: CDR1 MNHNS and CDR2 SASEGT. This CDR3 region has 14 residues. The CDR3 loop reads CASSPWSPGSGYTF. As DNA, the CDR3 is TGTGCCAGCAGTCCCTGGTCGCCCGGCAGTGGCTACACCTTC.

The V and J genes are TRBV19 and TRBJ2-1; 10 bases are shared with TRBD2. There are 17 residues in the CDR3. Germline V gene data show CDR1 as LNHDA and CDR2 as SQIVND (reference sequence). The J segment lost 7 bases and the V segment lost 4 bases, leaving 13 bases of the junction unmatched. In DNA, the CDR3 is TGTGCCAGTAGTACCGCTTCTAGCGGGAGTTTTGTAAATGAGCAGTTCTTC. Protein product: CASSTASSGSFVNEQFF.

As concerns this clone: A read error likely explains this, since a far larger clone differs by one base. Other DNA sequences in this specimen translate into the identical CDR3. The rearrangement uses TRBV11-2 and TRBJ2-7; D unresolved. CDR1 SGHAT and CDR2 FQNNGV come from the germline V gene. V gave up 6 bases and J gave up 7 bases, with 19 bases separating them. This CDR3 region has 14 residues. The CDR3 nucleotides are TGTGCCAGCAGTCACGGGCTACGTGGTGAGGAGCAGTACTTC. Its protein product is CASSHGLRGEEQYF.

Here the CDR3 DNA reads TGTGCCAGCAGCTTTACTAGCGGGAGTTTAAGCAATGAGCAGTTCTTC. It is translated as CASSFTSGSLSNEQFF. The chain couples TRBV7-9 to TRBJ2-1; 11 nucleotides line up with TRBD2. Germline loops: CDR1 SEHNR, CDR2 FQNEAQ (reference sequence). This CDR3 spans 16 amino acids. V shed 3 bases and J 6 bases; nucleotides not matched to a gene: 7.

This chain uses TRBV11-1 with TRBJ2-7; 8 positions match TRBD2. The CDR3 extends over 15 amino acids. Germline V gene lookup returns CDR1 SGHAT and CDR2 FQDESV (reference sequence). Losses at the gene ends were 5 bases for V and 0 bases for J; bases not matched to a gene: 6. In DNA form, the CDR3 reads TGTGCCAGCAGCAAGCGACTAGCGCCCTCCTACGAGCAGTACTTC. Its translation is CASSKRLAPSYEQYF.

This rearrangement joins TRBV5-1 to TRBJ2-5; TRBD2 matches 11 bases. V shed 2 bases and J 1 base; nucleotides not matched to a gene: 4. Per the germline V gene, CDR1 is SGHRS and CDR2 is YFSETQ. This CDR3 region has 16 residues. The CDR3, as DNA: TGCGCCAGCAGCTTCTATAGCGGGAGGGGCCAAGAGACCCAGTACTTC. Translating it yields CASSFYSGRGQETQYF.

V and J are TRBV11-2 and TRBJ2-2; D might be TRBD2 (5 bases). The ends were cut back, 4 bases at V and 7 bases at J, with 10 bases in the middle. CDR1 is SGHAT, CDR2 FQNNGV, per germline. The CDR3 runs to 13 residues. The chain's CDR3 is CASSYARGGELFF. CDR3 in DNA: TGTGCCAGCAGCTACGCACGGGGCGGGGAGCTGTTTTTT.

Turning to this clone: A read error is likely here: a far larger clone is one base away. The sample contains more than one DNA sequence encoding this CDR3. The chain uses TRBV5-4 and TRBJ1-1; 8 bases agree with TRBD1. This CDR3 is 17 amino acids long. Germline values: CDR1 SGHNT, CDR2 YYREEE (reference sequence). The DNA of the CDR3 is TGTGCCAGCAGCTTGGGGGGAACAGGGGGTGCGGTCGCTGAAGCCTTCTTT. Amino acids: CASSLGGTGGAVAEAFF. Drawing the rest from reference TRBV5-4 and TRBJ1-1, the complete variable domain is ETGVTQSPTHLIKTRGQQVTLRCSSQSGHNTVSWYQQALGQGPQFIFQYYREEENGRGNFPPRFSGLQFPNYSSELNVNALELDDSALYLCASSLGGTGGAVAEAFFGQGTRLTVV.

Details on this clone: It differs at one base from a far larger clone, so likely a read error. Distinct nucleotide sequences in the sample also encode this CDR3. The CDR3 is CASSRQEGPNTRYF. DNA for the CDR3: TGTGCCAGCAGCCGACAAGAGGGACCCAATACACGGTACTTC. V and J are TRBV6-5 and TRBJ2-5; D possibly uses TRBD1 or TRBD2 (5 bases each). The CDR3 length is 14 residues. Looked up from germline, CDR1 is MNHEY and CDR2 is SVGAGI. Deletions cut 6 bases from V and 13 bases from J, with 24 bases between.

In the case of this clone: This likely reflects a read error, since a far larger clone is one base away. The chain employs TRBV30 and TRBJ2-5, with no clear D. Per the germline V gene, CDR1 is GTSNPN and CDR2 is SVGIG (reference sequence). Trimming cost V 2 bases and J 8 bases, with 15 bases left between them. This CDR3 is built from 13 residues. The CDR3 DNA reads TGTGCCTGGAGTATAAAGGGATCGGATACCCAGTACTTC. Encoded protein: CAWSIKGSDTQYF.

With regard to this clone: A far more abundant clone sits one base away, making this likely a read error. V gene TRBV10-1 combines with J gene TRBJ2-7; D could derive from TRBD1 or TRBD2 (5 bases each). V was trimmed by 8 bases and J by 2 bases, leaving 13 bases between them. CDR1 and CDR2 from the germline V gene are WNHNN and SYGVQD (reference sequence). This CDR3 has 13 residues. The CDR3 protein is CASGGRRTYEQYF. The CDR3 DNA is TGCGCCAGCGGGGGACGGCGAACCTACGAGCAGTACTTC.